The T cell receptor beta chain under discussion was sequenced for a study of cytomegalovirus exposure and HLA in healthy donors. Study-wide background: Genetic ancestry analysis placed approximately 80% of the 398 donors that were genotyped in the Caucasian-associated cluster. Broader study findings: Some V segments (TRBV6-2 and TRBV6-3 among them) were excluded as indistinguishable.

Only a few counts were recorded for this clone. Antigen specificity is unknown. PCR used 60 Vbeta primers and 13 Jbeta primers. TCRdb keeps only in-frame clones here, not all; method: immunoSEQ multiplex PCR. The table includes roughly 190,000 clones, over 75% detected once. Germline CDR1 and CDR2: SEHNR and FQNEAQ (reference sequence). CDR3 length: 17 amino acids. Trimming removed 0 bases from V and 9 bases from J, with 21 bases in between. This receptor was identified in a man aged 18 to 29 in good health and CMV-seronegative. Sequenced: PBMCs. The chain is built from TRBV7-9 and TRBJ2-1, with D maybe TRBD2 (5 bases). The CDR3: CASSLAPLLTGKGEQFF. Here the CDR3 DNA reads TGTGCCAGCAGCTTAGCCCCGCTTCTAACCGGGAAGGGTGAGCAGTTCTTC.